The 28 T cell receptor beta chains reported below all come from one sample, sequenced in a study of blood T cell repertoires in COVID-19. The protocol was immunoSEQ multiplex PCR, while the TCRdb copy is restricted to in-frame clones and leaves out a portion. The profile covers approximately 100,000 clones, with approximately 86% appearing a single time and 2% to 3% taken by the ten largest. Source material: PBMCs or T cells enriched from blood (not recorded which). The receptors here all came from a woman in her forties or fifties who had recovered from COVID-19.

This clone occurred a few times. DNA of the CDR3: TGTGCCAGCAGTTACAATACAGGTACCGGGGCCAACGTCCTGACTTTC. Translation: CASSYNTGTGANVLTF. The chain links TRBV6-5 to TRBJ2-6, with a tentative D call TRBD1 (5 bases). The V end lost 2 bases, the J end lost 4 bases, and 12 bases lay between the germline ends. Germline-derived CDR1 and CDR2 are MNHEY and SVGAGI. The CDR3 runs 16 residues.

V usage is TRBV5-4 and J usage is TRBJ1-2, with TRBD1 matching 7 bases. The CDR3 is made up of 15 amino acids. Germline lookup yields CDR1 SGHNT and CDR2 YYREEE (reference sequence). With 4 bases clipped from V and 0 bases from J, the junction kept 6 bases outside the gene matches. The CDR3 DNA sequence: TGTGCCAGCAGCCGAGGGACAGCAGCTAACTATGGCTACACCTTC. Translating it yields CASSRGTAANYGYTF.

V gene TRBV18 combines with J gene TRBJ2-5; D possibly corresponds to TRBD2 (5 bases). This CDR3 region has 14 residues. Germline assignment: CDR1 KGHSH and CDR2 LQKENI. The V end lost 6 bases, the J end lost 1 base, and 12 bases lay between the germline ends. The CDR3 DNA follows: TGTGCCAGCTCTTATTCAGCGGTCCAAGAGACCCAGTACTTC. Protein product: CASSYSAVQETQYF.

This clone appeared once. This chain links TRBV23-1 with TRBJ2-3; TRBD1 is a possible D gene (5 bases). TRBV23-1 is known as an ORF, though its function is uncertain. CDR3 length equals 17 residues. The V end was cut by 6 bases, the J end by 4 bases, with 23 bases between. The CDR3 bases are TGCGCCAGCAGCGACCTACTTTTGGCAGGGAAAGCAGATACGCAGTATTTT. It translates to CASSDLLLAGKADTQYF.

This clone was seen a single time. The chain employs TRBV15 and TRBJ1-1; D is possibly TRBD1 (5 bases). Germline CDR1 LNHNV, CDR2 YYDKDF (reference sequence). The CDR3 is 14 amino acids. Trimming removed 0 bases from V and 4 bases from J, with 9 bases in between. DNA of the CDR3: TGTGCCACCAGCAGAGATTCAGGGCTCACTGAAGCTTTCTTT. This sequence encodes CATSRDSGLTEAFF.

This sequence joins TRBV28 and TRBJ1-2, with D unclear. Between the trimmed V and J ends, which lost 7 bases and 4 bases, there was a span of 13 bases. This CDR3 has 13 amino acids. Germline V gives CDR1 MDHEN, CDR2 SYDVKM. This CDR3 is CASNQQFLYGYTF. CDR3 nucleotides: TGTGCCAGCAATCAACAGTTCCTCTATGGCTACACCTTC.

This chain's CDR3 is CASSVKDRDLSPLHF. CDR3 DNA: TGTGCCAGCAGTGTGAAGGACAGGGATCTCTCACCCCTCCACTTT. This chain links TRBV25-1 with TRBJ1-6, with TRBD1 matching 8 bases. Germline V gene data show CDR1 as MGHDK and CDR2 as SYGVNS. The ends lost 4 bases at V and 10 bases at J; junction bases unmatched: 9. This CDR3 contains 15 residues.

J is TRBJ2-5 and V is TRBV5-5; D is possibly TRBD1 (7 bases). Trimming removed 1 base at V and 3 bases at J, with 13 bases between. The CDR3 runs to 15 residues. Germline V lookup: CDR1 SGHKS, CDR2 YYEKEE (reference sequence). The chain's CDR3 is CASSLQGGREETQYF. DNA for the CDR3: TGTGCCAGCAGCTTGCAGGGGGGCCGGGAAGAGACCCAGTACTTC.

The chain is built from TRBV6-5 and TRBJ2-1; possible D gene TRBD1, 6 bases. The CDR3 loop spans 14 amino acids. V was pared by 5 bases and J by 6 bases, with 14 bases between. Germline values: CDR1 MNHEY, CDR2 SVGAGI. The CDR3 nucleotides are TGTGCCAGCAGTAAGAACCGGGACACCAATGAGCAGTTCTTC. This encodes CASSKNRDTNEQFF.

In DNA, the CDR3 is TGTGCCAGCATCATGACGGGACGGGAGGGAGAGACCCAGTACTTC. Amino acid sequence: CASIMTGREGETQYF. The chain employs TRBV3-1 (or the pseudogene TRBV3-2) and TRBJ2-5; 8 bases are shared with TRBD2. The ends lost 7 bases at V and 4 bases at J; junction bases unmatched: 11. Germline CDR1 LGHDT, CDR2 YNNKEL (reference sequence). The CDR3 sequence is 15 residues long.

The V call is TRBV19, the J call TRBJ2-7; TRBD1 agrees at 7 bases. The CDR3 is made up of 15 amino acids. J gave up 4 bases and V 7 bases, and 13 bases lay outside the gene matches. Germline CDR1 LNHDA, CDR2 SQIVND (reference sequence). Here the CDR3 reads CASNTPSGQRYEQYF. DNA for the CDR3: TGTGCCAGTAACACCCCGTCGGGACAGAGGTACGAGCAGTACTTC.

The chain recombines TRBV27 with TRBJ2-7; no firm D call. This CDR3 has 13 residues. V shed 0 bases and J shed 6 bases, with 9 bases lying between them. Germline lookup yields CDR1 MNHEY and CDR2 SMNVEV (reference sequence). The CDR3 bases are TGTGCCAGCAGTTTATCTAAACTTGGCGAGCAGTACTTC. The encoded protein is CASSLSKLGEQYF.

The chain carries TRBV2 and TRBJ2-3; 8 positions agree with TRBD1. The J segment lost 2 bases and the V segment lost 4 bases, leaving 2 bases of the junction unmatched. CDR1 and CDR2 from the germline V gene are SNHLY and FYNNEI. The CDR3 spans 14 residues. The CDR3 nucleotides read TGTGCCAGCAGTGGACAGGGGCCCACAGATACGCAGTATTTT. Its translation is CASSGQGPTDTQYF.

The chain's CDR3 is CASSPSGGNEQFF. The CDR3 DNA sequence: TGTGCCAGCAGCCCCTCCGGAGGCAATGAGCAGTTCTTC. V is TRBV9 and J is TRBJ2-1, with D perhaps TRBD2 (5 bases). V dropped 4 bases and J dropped 6 bases, with 11 bases sitting between them. Germline V gives CDR1 SGDLS, CDR2 YYNGEE. This CDR3 has 13 amino acids.

The chain has TRBV28 and TRBJ1-1, with 7 bases that match TRBD1. Germline V gene data show CDR1 as MDHEN and CDR2 as SYDVKM. The junction had 6 bases not matched to a gene; V was cut back by 5 bases and J by 3 bases. The CDR3 has 14 amino acids. For the CDR3, the DNA is TGTGCCAGCAGTATGCCACAGGGGTACACTGAAGCTTTCTTT. It encodes CASSMPQGYTEAFF.

This chain uses TRBV5-1 with TRBJ2-3; TRBD1 aligns across 8 bases. V lost 4 bases to trimming and J lost 6 bases; unmatched junction nucleotides: 10. CDR3 size: 15 residues. Germline V gives CDR1 SGHRS, CDR2 YFSETQ. DNA of the CDR3: TGCGCCAGCAGCATGACAGGGGTCCCAGGGGATACGCAGTATTTT. Residues: CASSMTGVPGDTQYF.

The chain is built from TRBV30 and TRBJ2-5; 8 bases fit TRBD1. In germline, CDR1 is GTSNPN, CDR2 SVGIG (reference sequence). CDR3 length equals 13 residues. The CDR3 loop reads CGLSGGALETQYF. The CDR3 region has the DNA TGTGGGCTTTCAGGGGGCGCTTTGGAGACCCAGTACTTC.

The chain uses TRBV6-5 and TRBJ1-2; the D is unclear. The V and J ends lost 8 bases and 2 bases respectively, with 9 bases between them. The CDR3 is made up of 12 amino acids. Germline V lookup: CDR1 MNHEY, CDR2 SVGAGI. CDR3 region: CASRRENYGYTF. The CDR3 DNA sequence: TGTGCCAGCCGGAGGGAGAACTATGGCTACACCTTC.

The chain couples TRBV3-1 (or the pseudogene TRBV3-2) to TRBJ2-7; 8 nucleotides match TRBD1. The ends lost 0 bases at V and 7 bases at J; junction bases unmatched: 5. From germline, CDR1 is LGHDT and CDR2 YNNKEL (reference sequence). The CDR3 consists of 14 residues. The CDR3 DNA sequence: TGTGCCAGCAGCCAAGAAGGGACAGGCCGGGAGCAGTACTTC. It specifies CASSQEGTGREQYF.

CDR3 sequence reads: CASSQSSGGTEAFF. The CDR3 DNA reads TGTGCCAGCAGCCAATCGTCAGGGGGCACTGAAGCTTTCTTT. The chain recombines TRBV3-1 (or the pseudogene TRBV3-2) with TRBJ1-1; 7 bases line up with TRBD1. CDR3 length: 14 residues. V was pared by 2 bases and J by 4 bases, with 4 bases of the junction left unmatched. Germline V gene lookup returns CDR1 LGHDT and CDR2 YNNKEL (reference sequence).

The chain carries TRBV5-1 and TRBJ2-5; 7 bases line up with TRBD2. This CDR3 is built from 16 residues. CDR1 is SGHRS, CDR2 YFSETQ, per germline. The V gene end was trimmed by 1 base and the J gene end by 0 bases; junction bases not matched to a gene: 6. The CDR3 DNA follows: TGCGCCAGCAGCTTGTCCCCTAGCGGAGACCAAGAGACCCAGTACTTC. It codes for CASSLSPSGDQETQYF.

V usage is TRBV2 and J usage is TRBJ2-5, with 9 positions matching TRBD1. This CDR3 comprises 16 residues. V lost 7 bases and J lost 5; bases outside the gene matches: 14. Germline CDR1 SNHLY, CDR2 FYNNEI. Written as DNA, the CDR3 is TGTGCCAGCAAAATTTCCCTACAGGGGGCTGTGGAGACCCAGTACTTC. This codes for CASKISLQGAVETQYF. The whole variable domain, filled in from reference TRBV2 and TRBJ2-5, reads EPEVTQTPSHQVTQMGQEVILRCVPISNHLYFYWYRQILGQKVEFLVSFYNNEISEKSEIFDDQFSVERPDGSNFTLKIRSTKLEDSAMYFCASKISLQGAVETQYFGPGTRLLVL.

V and J are TRBV5-1 and TRBJ2-3; TRBD2 agrees at 11 bases. The V gene's germline CDR1 is SGHRS and CDR2 YFSETQ. The trim removed 5 bases at V and 4 bases at J, leaving 6 bases unmatched. The CDR3 has 15 amino acids. In nucleotides, the CDR3 is TGCGCCAGCAGTTTTAGCGGGGGGGCCCCAGATACGCAGTATTTT. This encodes CASSFSGGAPDTQYF.

The rearrangement uses TRBV11-2 and TRBJ2-2; a possible D gene is TRBD2 (6 bases). V lost 3 bases to trimming and J lost 3 bases, with 11 bases between them. Looked up from germline, CDR1 is SGHAT and CDR2 is FQNNGV. The CDR3 covers 15 residues. The DNA for the CDR3 is TGTGCCAGCAGCTTCGGAGGGGCTTACACCGGGGAGCTGTTTTTT. Amino acid sequence: CASSFGGAYTGELFF.

The gene calls are TRBV4-1 and TRBJ2-2; tentative D call: TRBD2 (6 bases). Germline loops: CDR1 MGHRA, CDR2 YSYEKL. Trimming shortened V by 0 bases and J by 1 base, and 12 bases separated the two germline ends. The CDR3 loop spans 17 amino acids. CDR3 residues: CASSQDGGFMNTGELFF. In DNA, the CDR3 is TGCGCCAGCAGCCAAGATGGAGGGTTTATGAACACCGGGGAGCTGTTTTTT.

This chain uses TRBV5-4 with TRBJ2-2, with 9 bases identical to TRBD1. This CDR3 comprises 15 residues. Germline CDR1 and CDR2: SGHNT and YYREEE (reference sequence). V shed 3 bases, J shed 5 bases, and the junction held 5 bases outside the gene matches. The CDR3 spells CASSYRDRVTGELFF. In DNA form, the CDR3 reads TGTGCCAGCAGCTACCGGGACAGGGTTACCGGGGAGCTGTTTTTT. Drawing the rest from reference TRBV5-4 and TRBJ2-2, the complete variable domain is ETGVTQSPTHLIKTRGQQVTLRCSSQSGHNTVSWYQQALGQGPQFIFQYYREEENGRGNFPPRFSGLQFPNYSSELNVNALELDDSALYLCASSYRDRVTGELFFGEGSRLTVL.

The chain uses TRBV20-1 and TRBJ2-7, with a weak D call TRBD2 (6 bases). The V and J ends lost 6 bases and 4 bases respectively, with 10 bases between them. The CDR3 is made up of 11 amino acids. The germline V gene encodes CDR1 DFQATT and CDR2 SNEGSKA (reference sequence). The CDR3 DNA sequence: TGCAGTGCCCTTGGGACTTACGAGCAGTACTTC. Its protein product is CSALGTYEQYF.

The chain carries TRBV5-1 and TRBJ1-4; tentatively, D is TRBD1 (6 bases). The CDR3 sequence is 17 residues long. The germline V gene has CDR1 SGHRS and CDR2 YFSETQ. Trimming cost V 0 bases and J 8 bases, with 20 bases left between them. The CDR3 protein is CASSLGYQGMGFEKLFF. The CDR3 DNA is TGCGCCAGCAGCTTGGGTTATCAGGGGATGGGGTTCGAAAAACTGTTTTTT.